Shown below are 10 T cell receptor beta chains from a single sample sequenced in a study of technical replicates of blood from a handful of donors. Only in-frame clones appear in the TCRdb table, and some are missing; sequencing was by immunoSEQ multiplex PCR. The sample shows tens of thousands of clones, 98% of them seen only once. Sequenced: T cells isolated from PBMCs. The receptors derive from a human donor in good health.

The J gene is TRBJ1-2, the V gene TRBV5-4; D is uncertain. V dropped 5 bases and J dropped 3 bases, with 14 bases sitting between them. Germline loops: CDR1 SGHNT, CDR2 YYREEE (reference sequence). This CDR3 is 14 amino acids long. The chain's CDR3 is CASREAGGDYGYTF. DNA for the CDR3: TGTGCCAGCAGGGAGGCGGGCGGGGACTATGGCTACACCTTC. The entire variable domain, with the rest obtained from reference TRBV5-4 and TRBJ1-2, is as follows: ETGVTQSPTHLIKTRGQQVTLRCSSQSGHNTVSWYQQALGQGPQFIFQYYREEENGRGNFPPRFSGLQFPNYSSELNVNALELDDSALYLCASREAGGDYGYTFGSGTRLTVV.

The J gene is TRBJ2-7, the V gene TRBV29-1, with 8 nucleotides matching TRBD2. V trimming: 7 bases; J trimming: 0 bases; junction bases outside the gene matches: 5. The CDR3 has 13 amino acids. Germline lookup yields CDR1 SQVTM and CDR2 ANQGSEA. The chain's CDR3 is CSASGLPSYEQYF. CDR3 coding DNA: TGCAGCGCTAGCGGGCTCCCCTCCTACGAGCAGTACTTC.

CDR3 residues: CASSVGSGYGYTF. Here the CDR3 DNA reads TGTGCCAGCAGCGTAGGTTCAGGGTATGGCTACACCTTC. V gene TRBV11-2 combines with J gene TRBJ1-2, with D perhaps TRBD1 (5 bases). Trimming shortened V by 5 bases and J by 5 bases, and 12 bases separated the two germline ends. This CDR3 is built from 13 residues. The germline V gene has CDR1 SGHAT and CDR2 FQNNGV.

V and J are TRBV6-1 and TRBJ1-1; tentative D call: TRBD1 (5 bases). V lost 3 bases and J 1 base, leaving 9 bases between the germline ends. The CDR3 totals 14 residues. Germline V lookup: CDR1 MNHNS, CDR2 SASEGT. CDR3: CASSDVGPNTEAFF. The DNA for the CDR3 is TGTGCCAGCAGTGATGTGGGGCCGAACACTGAAGCTTTCTTT.

The rearrangement links TRBV5-1 to TRBJ2-1, with D unresolved. The CDR3 length is 14 residues. Trimming stripped 5 bases from V and 0 bases from J, with 9 bases between. Germline values: CDR1 SGHRS, CDR2 YFSETQ. CDR3 loop: CASSRASSYNEQFF. For the CDR3, the DNA is TGCGCCAGCAGTCGCGCGAGCTCCTACAATGAGCAGTTCTTC.

The V and J genes are TRBV28 and TRBJ2-2; D is undetermined. Germline loops: CDR1 MDHEN, CDR2 SYDVKM. V was trimmed by 3 bases and J by 9 bases, leaving 8 bases between them. The CDR3 runs to 12 residues. The CDR3 region has the DNA TGTGCCAGCAGTTTGAGAGGTTGGGAGCTGTTTTTT. Amino acid sequence: CASSLRGWELFF.

The chain has TRBV29-1 and TRBJ1-1, with D hard to call. The CDR3 loop spans 12 amino acids. Per the germline V gene, CDR1 is SQVTM and CDR2 is ANQGSEA. Trimming shortened V by 2 bases and J by 8 bases, and 12 bases separated the two germline ends. The CDR3 DNA is TGCAGCGTTGAATGGGCCGGTCCCGAAGCTTTCTTT. Translated: CSVEWAGPEAFF.

The chain recombines TRBV6-5 with TRBJ1-3; 8 nucleotides match TRBD1. The V gene's germline CDR1 is MNHEY and CDR2 SVGAGI. The CDR3 extends over 15 amino acids. Trimming removed 6 bases from V and 3 bases from J; junction bases left unmatched: 7. This CDR3 reads CASSMDRDGGNTIYF. The CDR3 DNA follows: TGTGCCAGCAGCATGGACAGGGACGGTGGAAACACCATATATTTT.

The rearrangement uses TRBV9 and TRBJ2-1, with 11 bases lining up with TRBD2. Trimming cost V 3 bases and J 10 bases; bases outside gene matches: 6. CDR1 and CDR2 from the germline V gene are SGDLS and YYNGEE. CDR3 length: 14 amino acids. The CDR3, as DNA: TGTGCCAGCAGCGAACTAGCGGGAGAACGCGAGCAGTTCTTC. Its protein is CASSELAGEREQFF.

This chain uses TRBV7-2 with TRBJ1-1; the match to TRBD1 covers 7 bases. CDR1 and CDR2 (germline): SGHTA, FQGNSA. The CDR3 covers 15 residues. V was pared by 2 bases and J by 5 bases, with 8 bases of the junction left unmatched. The CDR3 region has the DNA TGTGCCAGCAGCTTATACGGGACAGAAAATACTGAAGCTTTCTTT. This sequence encodes CASSLYGTENTEAFF.